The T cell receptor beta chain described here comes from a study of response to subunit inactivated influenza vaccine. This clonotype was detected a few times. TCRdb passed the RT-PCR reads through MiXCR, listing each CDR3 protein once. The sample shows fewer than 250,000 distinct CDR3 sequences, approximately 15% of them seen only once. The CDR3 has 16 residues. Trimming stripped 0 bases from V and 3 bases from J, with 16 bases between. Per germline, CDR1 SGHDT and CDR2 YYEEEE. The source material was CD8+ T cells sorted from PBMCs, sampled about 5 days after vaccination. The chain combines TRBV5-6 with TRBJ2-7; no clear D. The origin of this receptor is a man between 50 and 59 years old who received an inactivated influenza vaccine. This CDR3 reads CASSLGENPLYYEQYF. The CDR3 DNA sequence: TGTGCCAGCAGCTTGGGCGAAAATCCACTATACTACGAGCAGTACTTC.